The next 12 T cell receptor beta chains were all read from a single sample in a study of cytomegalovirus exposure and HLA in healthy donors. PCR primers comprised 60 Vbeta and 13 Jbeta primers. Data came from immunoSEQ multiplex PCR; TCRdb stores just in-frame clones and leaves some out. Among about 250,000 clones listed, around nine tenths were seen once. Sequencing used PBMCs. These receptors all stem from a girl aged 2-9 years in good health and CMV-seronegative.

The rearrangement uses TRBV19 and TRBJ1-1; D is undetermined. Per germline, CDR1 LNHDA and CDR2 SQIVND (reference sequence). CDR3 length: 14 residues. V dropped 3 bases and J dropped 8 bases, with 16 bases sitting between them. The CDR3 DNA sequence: TGTGCCAGTAGTATGGCAGGCTCTCGTCCAGAAGCTTTCTTT. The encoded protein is CASSMAGSRPEAFF.

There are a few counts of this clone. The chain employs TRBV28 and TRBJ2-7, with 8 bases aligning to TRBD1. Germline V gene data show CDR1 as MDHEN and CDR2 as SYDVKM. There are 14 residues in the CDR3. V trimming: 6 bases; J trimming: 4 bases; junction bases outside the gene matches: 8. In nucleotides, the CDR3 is TGTGCCAGCAGCTATACAGGGGGTTCGTACGAGCAGTACTTC. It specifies CASSYTGGSYEQYF.

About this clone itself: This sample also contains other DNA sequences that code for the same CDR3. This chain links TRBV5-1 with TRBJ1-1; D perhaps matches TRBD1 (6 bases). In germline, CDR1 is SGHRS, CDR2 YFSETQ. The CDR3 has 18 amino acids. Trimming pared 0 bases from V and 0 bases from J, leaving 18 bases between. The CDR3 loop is CASSLGEQGLGMNTEAFF. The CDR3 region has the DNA TGCGCCAGCAGCTTGGGAGAACAGGGATTGGGAATGAACACTGAAGCTTTCTTT.

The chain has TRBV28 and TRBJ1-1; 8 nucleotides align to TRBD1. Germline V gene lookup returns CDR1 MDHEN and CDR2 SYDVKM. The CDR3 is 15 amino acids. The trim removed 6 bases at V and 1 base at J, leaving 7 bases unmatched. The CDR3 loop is CASRTTGGTNTEAFF. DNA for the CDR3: TGTGCCAGCAGGACTACAGGGGGTACGAACACTGAAGCTTTCTTT. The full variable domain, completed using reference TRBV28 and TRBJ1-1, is DVKVTQSSRYLVKRTGEKVFLECVQDMDHENMFWYRQDPGLGLRLIYFSYDVKMKEKGDIPEGYSVSREKKERFSLILESASTNQTSMYLCASRTTGGTNTEAFFGQGTRLTVV.

DNA for the CDR3: TGTGCCAGCAGCCGATTGGACAGTAGCAATCAGCCCCAGCATTTT. Translated, it gives CASSRLDSSNQPQHF. The J gene is TRBJ1-5, the V gene TRBV5-6, with a weak D call TRBD1 (6 bases). The V gene lost 4 bases and the J gene lost 0 bases, with 11 bases spanning the gap. This CDR3 contains 15 residues. CDR1 and CDR2 (germline): SGHDT, YYEEEE.

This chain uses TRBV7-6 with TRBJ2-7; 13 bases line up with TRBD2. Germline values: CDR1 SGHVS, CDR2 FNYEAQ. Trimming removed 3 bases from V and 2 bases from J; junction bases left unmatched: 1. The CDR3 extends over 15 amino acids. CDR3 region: CASSFGLAGAYEQYF. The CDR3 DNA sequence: TGTGCCAGCAGCTTCGGACTAGCGGGAGCCTACGAGCAGTACTTC.

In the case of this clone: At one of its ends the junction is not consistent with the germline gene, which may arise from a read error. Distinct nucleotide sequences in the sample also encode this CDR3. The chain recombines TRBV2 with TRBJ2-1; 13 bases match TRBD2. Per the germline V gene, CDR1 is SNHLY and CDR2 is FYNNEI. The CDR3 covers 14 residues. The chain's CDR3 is CASTGTSGNNEQFF. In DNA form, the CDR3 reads TGCGCCAGCACCGGGACTAGCGGGAACAATGAGCAGTTCTTC.

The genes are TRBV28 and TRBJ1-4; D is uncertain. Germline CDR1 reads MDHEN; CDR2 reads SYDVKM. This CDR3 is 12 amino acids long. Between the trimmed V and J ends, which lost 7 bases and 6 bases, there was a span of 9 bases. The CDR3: CASISRDEKLFF. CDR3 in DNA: TGTGCCAGCATCTCGAGGGATGAAAAACTGTTTTTT. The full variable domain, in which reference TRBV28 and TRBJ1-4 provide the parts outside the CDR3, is DVKVTQSSRYLVKRTGEKVFLECVQDMDHENMFWYRQDPGLGLRLIYFSYDVKMKEKGDIPEGYSVSREKKERFSLILESASTNQTSMYLCASISRDEKLFFGSGTQLSVL.

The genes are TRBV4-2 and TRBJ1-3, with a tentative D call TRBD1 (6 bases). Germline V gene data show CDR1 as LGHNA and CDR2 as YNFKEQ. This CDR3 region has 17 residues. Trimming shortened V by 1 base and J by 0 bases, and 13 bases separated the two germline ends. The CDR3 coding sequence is TGTGCCAGCAGCCAAGTAGGACAGCTCAACTCTGGAAACACCATATATTTT. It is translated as CASSQVGQLNSGNTIYF.

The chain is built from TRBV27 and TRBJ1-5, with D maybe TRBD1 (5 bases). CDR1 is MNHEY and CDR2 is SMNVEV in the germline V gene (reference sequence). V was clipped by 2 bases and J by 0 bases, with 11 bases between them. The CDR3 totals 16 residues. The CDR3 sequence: CASSLSGHISNQPQHF. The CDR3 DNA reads TGTGCCAGCAGTTTAAGTGGACATATTAGCAATCAGCCCCAGCATTTT.

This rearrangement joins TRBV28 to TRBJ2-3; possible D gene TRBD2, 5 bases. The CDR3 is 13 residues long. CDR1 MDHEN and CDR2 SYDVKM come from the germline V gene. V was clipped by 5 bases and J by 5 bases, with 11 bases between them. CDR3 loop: CASSLPGIDTQYF. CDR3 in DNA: TGTGCCAGCAGTCTGCCCGGGATAGATACGCAGTATTTT.

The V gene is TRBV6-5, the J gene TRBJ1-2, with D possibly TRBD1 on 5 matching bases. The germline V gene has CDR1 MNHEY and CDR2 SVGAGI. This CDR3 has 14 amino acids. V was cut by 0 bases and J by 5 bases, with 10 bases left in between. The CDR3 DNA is TGTGCCAGCAGTTACTCCAGGGAATTGTATGGCTACACCTTC. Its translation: CASSYSRELYGYTF.